This T cell receptor (beta chain) was profiled in a study of blood T cell repertoires in COVID-19. Study context: The origin of the acute and convalescent COVID-19 samples was the United States, Italy and Spain. Sources were T cells, B-cell-depleted T cells, or PBMCs; the material itself was cDNA or gDNA.

In the authors' workflow: Reference gene primer amplification gave estimated nucleated cell counts. Libraries were prepared by immunoSEQ multiplex PCR; TCRdb keeps only in-frame clonotypes and omits some of them. The DNA was the basis for D and trimming; V, J and clone size are from that table. The repertoire consists of roughly 280,000 clones, with less than 90% occurring once and the leading ten covering roughly 1.8%. Germline assignment: CDR1 PRHDT and CDR2 FYEKMQ (reference sequence). This CDR3 comprises 16 residues. V trimming: 5 bases; J trimming: 3 bases; junction bases outside the gene matches: 9.

This clonotype originated in a man aged 30 to 39 with active or convalescent COVID-19. Sequencing used peripheral blood. The chain combines TRBV13 with TRBJ2-3; 9 bases match TRBD2. CDR3 amino acids: CASSNSPGLATDTQYF. CDR3 DNA sequence: TGTGCCAGCAGCAATTCACCGGGACTAGCAACAGATACGCAGTATTTT.